Listed below are T cell receptor beta chains from one sample, sequenced in a study of beta chain features in type 1 diabetes. TCRdb's table, derived via immunoSEQ multiplex PCR, lists solely in-frame clones and lacks some. The table has more than 140,000 clones, over 8% seen once. Sequencing was done on a sample of central memory CD4+ T cells from blood. These receptors all stem from a middle-aged woman in good health. CDR3s include the opening cysteine and the closing phenylalanine or tryptophan. The D gene is left open where the match is weak. Only some rows state a clone size, as once, few, many or a class for expanded clones.

j_call v_call clone_size d_call cdr3_nt cdr3_aa
TRBJ2-3 TRBV19 - TRBD1 TGTGCCAGTAGGGGACAGTCCACAGATACGCAGTATTTT CASRGQSTDTQYF
TRBJ2-3 TRBV7-9 few - TGTGCCAGCAGCTTAGGGGGGGACACAGATACGCAGTATTTT CASSLGGDTDTQYF
TRBJ1-5 TRBV29-1 few - TGCAGCGTTGAACAAGGAGGCGGGCAGCCCCAGCATTTT CSVEQGGGQPQHF
TRBJ2-3 TRBV5-6 few TRBD2 TGTGCCAGCAGCCCTCCGCGGGGGGAGGGTGCGCAGTATTTT CASSPPRGEGAQYF
TRBJ2-5 TRBV10-1 few - TGCGCCAGCAGTGGGCCTGGGGCTGGAGAAGAGACCCAGTACTTC CASSGPGAGEETQYF
TRBJ2-5 TRBV7-2 - - TGTGCCAGCAGCCCCGGGGAGACCCAGTACTTC CASSPGETQYF
TRBJ2-3 TRBV4-2 - - TGTGCCAGCAGCCAAAAAAGCGGACCGCCCAACGAGGATACGCAGTATTTT CASSQKSGPPNEDTQYF
TRBJ2-7 TRBV2 few - TGTGCCAGCACCCCCCCGAGCGCCGAGCAGTACTTC CASTPPSAEQYF
TRBJ1-2 TRBV7-9 few - TGTGCCAGCAGTCCCCAGCCGGGAGGGGATGGCTACACCTTC CASSPQPGGDGYTF
TRBJ1-6 TRBV6-5 few - TGTGCCAGCAGTTACTCGAATCAGAATTCACCCCTCCACTTT CASSYSNQNSPLHF
TRBJ2-1 TRBV19 few - TGTGCCAGTAGTATCTCCCGCTACAATGAGCAGTTCTTC CASSISRYNEQFF
TRBJ2-7 TRBV4-1 - TRBD1 TGCGCCAGCAGCCCGCAGGGGACAGGGAGTTGGGAGCAGTACTTC CASSPQGTGSWEQYF
TRBJ1-4 TRBV2 - - TGTGCCAGCAGCTGGACAGTAAATGAAAAACTGTTTTTT CASSWTVNEKLFF
TRBJ1-6 TRBV29-1 once - TGCAGCGTACTCCTAGGGGGGGGAGAACTCCTCCACTTT CSVLLGGGELLHF
TRBJ2-2 TRBV15 - TRBD1 TGTGCCACCAGCAGTGGGGGAATTTCACAGGGGGCTTGGACCGGGGAGCTGTTTTTT CATSSGGISQGAWTGELFF
TRBJ2-2 TRBV7-9 few - TGTGCCAGCAGCTTAGGAACTACAGGATACACCGGGGAGCTGTTTTTT CASSLGTTGYTGELFF
TRBJ2-1 TRBV29-1 many - TGCAGCGTTGCTGCCCACCAGGAGCAGTTCTTC CSVAAHQEQFF
TRBJ2-3 TRBV10-1 few - TGCGCCAGCAGTGATCCCGTAGAAGATACGCAGTATTTT CASSDPVEDTQYF
TRBJ2-7 TRBV2 - TRBD2 TGTGCCAGCAGTTCTAGCGGGGGGACCTACGAGCAGTACTTC CASSSSGGTYEQYF
TRBJ1-5 TRBV27 - TRBD1 TGTGCCAGCAGTTCCAGACAGGGTACTAGTCTAGGAAGCAATCAGCCCCAGCATTTT CASSSRQGTSLGSNQPQHF